Below, 25 T cell receptor beta chains from the same sample are listed, as sequenced in a study of blood T cells in healthy people across ages. Sample-barcoded 5' priming and a J-beta primer mix drove a second PCR of roughly 7 to 11 cycles. Each CDR3 protein is one row after TCRdb ran MiXCR on the 5' RACE reads. Among hundreds of thousands of distinct CDR3 sequences listed, about half were seen once. The sequenced sample was blood. These receptors all come from a woman in her fifties or sixties in good health.

V gene TRBV28 combines with J gene TRBJ1-2, with 9 bases aligning to TRBD1. Looked up from germline, CDR1 is MDHEN and CDR2 is SYDVKM. V was clipped by 5 bases and J by 6 bases; unmatched bases: 16. This CDR3 contains 17 residues. This CDR3 is CASSLITGGPVVDGYTF. CDR3 coding DNA: TGTGCCAGCAGTCTCATCACAGGGGGCCCAGTGGTGGATGGCTACACCTTC.

The V and J genes are TRBV28 and TRBJ1-2; possibly TRBD1 for D (5 bases). Between the trimmed V and J ends, which lost 2 bases and 8 bases, there was a span of 12 bases. Germline V lookup: CDR1 MDHEN, CDR2 SYDVKM. This CDR3 comprises 13 residues. The CDR3 protein is CASSLSRDGGYTF. CDR3 in DNA: TGTGCCAGCAGTTTAAGCAGGGATGGAGGCTACACCTTC.

The J gene is TRBJ1-4, the V gene TRBV12-3 or TRBV12-4, with D possibly matching TRBD1 (5 bases). V was clipped by 7 bases and J by 8 bases, with 17 bases between them. There are 14 residues in the CDR3. The CDR3 region is CASTMRLTGEKLFF. CDR3 sequence (DNA): TGTGCCAGCACCATGCGCCTTACAGGAGAAAAACTGTTTTTT.

The chain is built from TRBV7-2 and TRBJ1-1, with D perhaps matching TRBD1 (5 bases). Deletions cut 4 bases from V and 3 bases from J, with 12 bases between. The CDR3 totals 14 residues. Germline loops: CDR1 SGHTA, CDR2 FQGNSA. CDR3 region: CASSSRVRDTEAFF. The CDR3 coding sequence is TGTGCCAGCAGCTCAAGGGTCAGGGACACTGAAGCTTTCTTT.

The chain couples TRBV20-1 to TRBJ1-1; TRBD1 is a possible D gene (6 bases). The germline CDR1 and CDR2 sequences are DFQATT and SNEGSKA (reference sequence). The CDR3 consists of 15 residues. V lost 3 bases, J lost 3 bases, and 17 bases lay in between. Written as DNA, the CDR3 is TGCAGTGCTAGGCCCTTGGACAGCCGGTACACTGAAGCTTTCTTT. Amino acids: CSARPLDSRYTEAFF.

In its sample, this clonotype was seen a few times. The rearrangement links TRBV11-1 to TRBJ2-1, with 7 bases identical to TRBD2. Germline CDR1 SGHAT, CDR2 FQDESV (reference sequence). The trim removed 2 bases at V and 7 bases at J, leaving 5 bases unmatched. The CDR3 consists of 14 residues. The DNA for the CDR3 is TGTGCCAGCAGCTTACGGGAGGCGGGGAATGAGCAGTTCTTC. It encodes CASSLREAGNEQFF.

There are many counts of this clonotype. The chain couples TRBV7-2 to TRBJ1-6; no definite D call. The CDR3 length is 12 residues. Germline V lookup: CDR1 SGHTA, CDR2 FQGNSA. The V and J ends lost 4 bases and 2 bases respectively, with 0 bases between them. CDR3 sequence (DNA): TGTGCCAGCAGCTCCTATAATTCACCCCTCCACTTT. It specifies CASSSYNSPLHF.

V and J are TRBV7-6 and TRBJ2-1; a weak D match, TRBD1 (6 bases). CDR1 is SGHVS, CDR2 FNYEAQ, per germline. Trimming pared 1 base from V and 3 bases from J, leaving 16 bases between. This CDR3 comprises 17 residues. The CDR3 bases are TGTGCCAGCAGCTTAGTTTCAGGGTCAGGGGTCTACAATGAGCAGTTCTTC. Its translation is CASSLVSGSGVYNEQFF. Combining the CDR3 with reference TRBV7-6 and TRBJ2-1 gives the whole variable domain GAGVSQSPRYKVTKRGQDVALRCDPISGHVSLYWYRQALGQGPEFLTYFNYEAQQDKSGLPNDRFSAERPEGSISTLTIQRTEQRDSAMYRCASSLVSGSGVYNEQFFGPGTRLTVL.

The chain joins TRBV2 to TRBJ2-7; no clear D gene. Looked up from germline, CDR1 is SNHLY and CDR2 is FYNNEI. The CDR3 contains 12 residues. Deletions cut 7 bases from V and 0 bases from J, with 7 bases between. DNA for the CDR3: TGTGCCAGCAATCCTAGCTCCTACGAGCAGTACTTC. Its protein product is CASNPSSYEQYF.

Points on this clonotype: An end of the junction does not agree with germline; a read error may underlie this. This sequence joins TRBV12-3 or TRBV12-4 and TRBJ2-1, with 9 bases that match TRBD1. This CDR3 has 16 residues. The CDR3, as DNA: TGTGCCCGCAGCTCATATTGGGACAGGGACTACAATGAGCAGTTCTTC. This sequence encodes CARSSYWDRDYNEQFF.

In its sample, this clonotype was seen many times. V is TRBV27 and J is TRBJ2-7, with D possibly being TRBD1 (6 bases). Per the germline V gene, CDR1 is MNHEY and CDR2 is SMNVEV (reference sequence). CDR3 length: 14 amino acids. Trimming shortened V by 3 bases and J by 6 bases, and 15 bases separated the two germline ends. The DNA of the CDR3 is TGTGCCAGCAGTTTCCCCTTCAGGGGTGCCGAGCAGTACTTC. Its translation is CASSFPFRGAEQYF.

This chain uses TRBV24-1 with TRBJ2-1; D is ambiguous. Trimming removed 9 bases at V and 7 bases at J, with 9 bases between. Per germline, CDR1 KGHDR and CDR2 SFDVKD. The CDR3 extends over 11 amino acids. CDR3 residues: CATSSWNEQFF. In nucleotides, the CDR3 is TGTGCCACCTCTTCATGGAATGAGCAGTTCTTC.

This rearrangement joins TRBV2 to TRBJ2-3; the match to TRBD2 covers 9 bases. The CDR3 runs to 14 residues. J lost 7 bases, V lost 5 bases, and 7 bases had no gene match. Per the germline V gene, CDR1 is SNHLY and CDR2 is FYNNEI. CDR3 nucleotide sequence: TGTGCCAGCAGTCTACTAGCGGGTCAGAATACGCAGTATTTT. Translation: CASSLLAGQNTQYF.

The sample holds a few counts of this clonotype. The rearrangement links TRBV20-1 to TRBJ2-1; TRBD1 is a possible D gene (5 bases). V dropped 6 bases and J dropped 4 bases, with 16 bases sitting between them. Germline V gene sequence: CDR1 DFQATT, CDR2 SNEGSKA (reference sequence). The CDR3 spans 14 residues. CDR3 coding DNA: TGCAGTGCCGTGCCTTTGGGGCCTTACAATGAGCAGTTCTTC. Residues: CSAVPLGPYNEQFF.

Comments on this clonotype: Possible read error: a much larger clone is one base away. This chain joins TRBV6-2 or TRBV6-3 and TRBJ1-2; D possibly corresponds to TRBD1 (5 bases). Looked up from germline, CDR1 is MNHEY and CDR2 is SVGEGT. This CDR3 contains 12 residues. The CDR3: CASSRQKYGCTF. The CDR3 DNA follows: TGTGCCAGCAGCCGACAGAAATATGGCTGCACCTTC.

The genes are TRBV28 and TRBJ1-2; D is perhaps TRBD1 (6 bases). V lost 3 bases to trimming and J lost 5 bases, with 13 bases between them. CDR1 MDHEN and CDR2 SYDVKM come from the germline V gene. The CDR3 extends over 14 amino acids. The CDR3 nucleotides are TGTGCCAGCAGTTTTGGGGGCAGAAGTTATGGCTACACCTTC. As protein: CASSFGGRSYGYTF.

As concerns this clonotype: The junction does not match germline at one end; this may be a read error. The V gene is TRBV6-2 or TRBV6-3, the J gene TRBJ2-1, with D unclear. From germline, CDR1 is MNHEY and CDR2 SVGEGT. CDR3 size: 15 residues. Written as DNA, the CDR3 is TGTGCCGGCAGTTCTAGGACCCGAAATTACAATGAGCAGTTCTTC. This translates into CAGSSRTRNYNEQFF.

This chain connects TRBV4-2 to TRBJ2-7, with 14 bases identical to TRBD2. This CDR3 has 15 amino acids. The germline gives CDR1 LGHNA, CDR2 YNFKEQ. Trimming removed 1 base from V and 7 bases from J; junction bases left unmatched: 3. CDR3 nucleotides: TGTGCCAGCAGCCAAGCGACTAGCGGGAGGGATGAGCAGTACTTC. The encoded protein is CASSQATSGRDEQYF.

The V and J genes are TRBV7-2 and TRBJ2-5; D is possibly TRBD1 (5 bases). Germline loops: CDR1 SGHTA, CDR2 FQGNSA. The germline V and J ends were trimmed by 5 bases and 4 bases, with 20 bases remaining between them. The CDR3 covers 16 residues. The CDR3 loop is CASSPTFRRVGETQYF. DNA for the CDR3: TGTGCCAGCAGCCCGACTTTTCGCAGGGTTGGAGAGACCCAGTACTTC.

The chain couples TRBV7-9 to TRBJ1-2, with D possibly TRBD1 on 6 matching bases. The CDR3 sequence is 14 residues long. V gave up 0 bases and J gave up 8 bases, with 13 bases separating them. Germline CDR1 is SEHNR and CDR2 is FQNEAQ (reference sequence). The CDR3 DNA is TGTGCCAGCAGCTTAGCGGGGGCCTCATGGGGCTACACCTTC. This encodes CASSLAGASWGYTF.

The rearrangement uses TRBV18 and TRBJ2-1; D possibly corresponds to TRBD1 (5 bases). The V gene lost 2 bases and the J gene lost 5 bases, with 13 bases spanning the gap. CDR3 length: 15 amino acids. Germline assignment: CDR1 KGHSH and CDR2 LQKENI. The CDR3 nucleotides are TGTGCCAGCTCACCAACAGGCATAGGTAACAATGAGCAGTTCTTC. It encodes CASSPTGIGNNEQFF.

This chain joins TRBV30 and TRBJ2-2; D may be TRBD1 (7 bases). The germline V gene encodes CDR1 GTSNPN and CDR2 SVGIG (reference sequence). This CDR3 is 16 amino acids long. V was pared by 4 bases and J by 3 bases, with 18 bases between. In DNA form, the CDR3 reads TGTGCCTGGATAGGGTGGGGGGACAGCCACACCGGGGAGCTGTTTTTT. Amino acids: CAWIGWGDSHTGELFF.

The V and J genes are TRBV20-1 and TRBJ2-7; 10 bases fit TRBD2. Per the germline V gene, CDR1 is DFQATT and CDR2 is SNEGSKA (reference sequence). The CDR3 is made up of 15 amino acids. With 3 bases clipped from V and 5 bases from J, the junction kept 10 bases outside the gene matches. The CDR3 region is CSARVFTSGINEQYF. The CDR3 bases are TGCAGTGCTAGGGTTTTCACTAGCGGGATAAACGAGCAGTACTTC.

V is TRBV5-1 and J is TRBJ2-7; 8 positions agree with TRBD1. Germline assignment: CDR1 SGHRS and CDR2 YFSETQ. V was pared by 0 bases and J by 3 bases, with 5 bases of the junction left unmatched. This CDR3 region has 15 residues. This chain's CDR3 is CASSLGQGKFYEQYF. CDR3 sequence (DNA): TGCGCCAGCAGCTTGGGACAGGGGAAATTCTACGAGCAGTACTTC.

This clonotype came up a few times. The chain links TRBV7-9 to TRBJ2-1; D assignment may be TRBD1 or TRBD2 (5 bases each). Trimming removed 5 bases at V and 0 bases at J, with 8 bases between. Germline assignment: CDR1 SEHNR and CDR2 FQNEAQ (reference sequence). The CDR3 is 14 residues long. The CDR3 sequence is CASSRGDSYNEQFF. The CDR3 DNA is TGTGCCAGCAGCCGAGGGGACTCCTACAATGAGCAGTTCTTC.